A selection of T cell receptor beta chains follows, all from one sample in a study of blood T cell repertoires in COVID-19. Sequencing used immunoSEQ multiplex PCR; TCRdb keeps in-frame clones, though not all of them. The sample holds roughly 400,000 clones, around nine tenths seen once. The sequencing sample was made of PBMCs or T cells enriched from blood (not recorded which). All receptors derive from a woman between 50 and 59 years old who had recovered from COVID-19. CDR3s include the opening cysteine and the closing phenylalanine or tryptophan. The D gene is left open where the match is weak. The size of a clone is reported for some rows only, either as once, few or many, or as a class for expanded clones.

d_call: TRBD1
clone_size: NA
v_call: TRBV7-8
j_call: TRBJ1-2
cdr3_nt: TGTGCCAGCGACTCCGGGACAGGGGCCGACTATGGCTACACCTTC
cdr3_aa: CASDSGTGADYGYTF

d_call: NA
clone_size: NA
v_call: TRBV19
j_call: TRBJ1-1
cdr3_nt: TGTGCCAGTAGTACGAACGCAGGGGCACTAATGAACACTGAAGCTTTCTTT
cdr3_aa: CASSTNAGALMNTEAFF

d_call: NA
clone_size: NA
v_call: TRBV5-4
j_call: TRBJ1-4
cdr3_nt: TGTGCCAGCAGCGGCGGCGCGGGGGATGTAACTAATGAAAAACTGTTTTTT
cdr3_aa: CASSGGAGDVTNEKLFF

d_call: NA
clone_size: NA
v_call: TRBV27
j_call: TRBJ2-7
cdr3_nt: TGTGCCAGCAGTTTGGGCTTAGTCTACGAGCAGTACTTC
cdr3_aa: CASSLGLVYEQYF

d_call: NA
clone_size: NA
v_call: TRBV6-1
j_call: TRBJ1-1
cdr3_nt: TGTGCCAGCAGTGAACCGGATCAGGGATCGGCTGAAGCTTTCTTT
cdr3_aa: CASSEPDQGSAEAFF

d_call: TRBD2
clone_size: NA
v_call: TRBV29-1
j_call: TRBJ2-3
cdr3_nt: TGCAGCGTTCAGGGACTAGCTGTGGATACGCAGTATTTT
cdr3_aa: CSVQGLAVDTQYF

d_call: TRBD1
clone_size: NA
v_call: TRBV7-2
j_call: TRBJ2-5
cdr3_nt: TGTGCCAGCAGCTTAGGGACAGGGGAATCCTGGGAGACCCAGTACTTC
cdr3_aa: CASSLGTGESWETQYF

d_call: NA
clone_size: once
v_call: TRBV5-4
j_call: TRBJ1-6
cdr3_nt: TGTGCCAGCAGAGCGGGGGTTTCACCCCTCCACTTT
cdr3_aa: CASRAGVSPLHF

d_call: NA
clone_size: NA
v_call: TRBV28
j_call: TRBJ1-1
cdr3_nt: TGTGCCAGCAGTTTAATGGGTACTATCACTGAAGCTTTCTTT
cdr3_aa: CASSLMGTITEAFF

d_call: TRBD1
clone_size: NA
v_call: TRBV27
j_call: TRBJ1-2
cdr3_nt: TGTGCCAGCAGTAGCCTTAGAGGGGGCGACGGGGCCTATGGCTACACCTTC
cdr3_aa: CASSSLRGGDGAYGYTF

d_call: TRBD1
clone_size: NA
v_call: TRBV30
j_call: TRBJ1-6
cdr3_nt: TGTGCCTGGAGGGGACAGGGGGCGAATTCACCCCTCCACTTT
cdr3_aa: CAWRGQGANSPLHF

d_call: NA
clone_size: NA
v_call: TRBV14
j_call: TRBJ1-2
cdr3_nt: TGTGCCAGCAGCCCCCTAAAGGGAGCGGGGGGCAACACCTTC
cdr3_aa: CASSPLKGAGGNTF

d_call: TRBD2
clone_size: NA
v_call: TRBV19
j_call: TRBJ2-1
cdr3_nt: TGTGCCAGTAGTGGGGGCTCTAGCGGGGGACGGAATGAGCAGTTCTTC
cdr3_aa: CASSGGSSGGRNEQFF

d_call: NA
clone_size: many
v_call: TRBV28
j_call: TRBJ1-5
cdr3_nt: TGTGCCAGCAGTCTCCTGGACAGAAGGTATCGGCCCCAGCATTTT
cdr3_aa: CASSLLDRRYRPQHF